The rows below give T cell receptor beta chains drawn from one sample of a study of blood T cells in healthy people across ages. TCRdb fed the 5' RACE reads into MiXCR, producing one record per CDR3 protein. The sample has 800,000 to 1,000,000 distinct CDR3 sequences, about 44% seen once; the top ten hold 13%. The sample was blood. These receptors all stem from a man aged 25-40 years in good health. Both conserved end residues are part of each CDR3. Fields, in order: clone size, J gene, V gene, D gene, CDR3 protein, CDR3 DNA. The D gene is left open where the match is weak. Some rows have no size entry. The others give once, few or many, or a class for an expanded clone.

. TRBJ2-6 TRBV4-2 . CASSQGGTGANVLTF TGTGCCAGCAGCCAAGGGGGTACTGGGGCCAACGTCCTGACTTTC
. TRBJ2-2 TRBV25-1 . CASSVHHTGELFF TGTGCCAGCAGTGTCCATCACACCGGGGAGCTGTTTTTT
. TRBJ2-7 TRBV6-2/TRBV6-3 . CAIPSRGQDEQYF TGTGCCATCCCCTCGCGGGGGCAGGACGAGCAGTACTTC
. TRBJ1-1 TRBV6-5 . CASSVTANTEAFF TGTGCCAGCAGTGTGACAGCGAACACTGAAGCTTTCTTT
. TRBJ1-6 TRBV20-1 . CSARETGVGNSPLHF TGCAGTGCTAGAGAGACAGGAGTAGGAAATTCACCCCTCCACTTT
. TRBJ2-3 TRBV10-3 TRBD1 CAIRKGASVGNTDTQYF TGTGCCATCAGGAAGGGGGCTTCGGTGGGTAACACAGACACGCAGTATTTT
. TRBJ1-3 TRBV5-4 . CASSHDRSTRNTIYF TGTGCCAGCAGCCATGACAGGTCCACCCGGAACACCATATATTTT
. TRBJ2-3 TRBV12-3/TRBV12-4 TRBD2 CASSLTSGGGPSTDTQYF TGTGCCAGCAGTTTGACTAGCGGGGGGGGCCCTAGCACAGATACGCAGTATTTT
. TRBJ1-1 TRBV11-2 TRBD1 CASSHTYATGPIGAFF TGTGCCAGCAGCCACACTTACGCGACAGGGCCGATTGGAGCTTTCTTT
few TRBJ2-5 TRBV5-1 TRBD2 CASSGGTSGGGETQYF TGCGCCAGCAGCGGAGGGACTAGCGGGGGTGGGGAGACCCAGTACTTC